The following is a T cell receptor beta chain sequence with its context. Its antigen is currently unknown. Multiplex touch-down PCR amplified TRB using TRB-A and TRB-B pools in one tube. With the multiplex PCR reads reprocessed, TCRdb shows one record per CDR3 protein and no DNA. The sample has nearly 7,000 distinct CDR3 sequences, and its top ten clones hold 4% to 5.5%. This specimen comes from a study of T cell clusters in autoimmune cytopenias. Points from the study as a whole: Active autoimmune hepatitis patients had roughly 3-fold fewer exclusive TRB clusters than healthy donors.

TRB was amplified from about 250 ng of peripheral blood genomic DNA per sample. Germline-derived CDR1 and CDR2 are MNHEY and SMNVEV (reference sequence). The CDR3 totals 12 residues. The same data also contributed to another study, on T cell repertoires in aging, cancer and after chemotherapy. From that second work: Roughly 10 million TCR reads made up the full dataset.

Source material: peripheral blood. The sequence was collected from a human donor in good health. V is TRBV27 and J is TRBJ1-5; TCRdb calls TRBD1, which cannot be checked without DNA. The CDR3 spells CASSFEGQPQHF.